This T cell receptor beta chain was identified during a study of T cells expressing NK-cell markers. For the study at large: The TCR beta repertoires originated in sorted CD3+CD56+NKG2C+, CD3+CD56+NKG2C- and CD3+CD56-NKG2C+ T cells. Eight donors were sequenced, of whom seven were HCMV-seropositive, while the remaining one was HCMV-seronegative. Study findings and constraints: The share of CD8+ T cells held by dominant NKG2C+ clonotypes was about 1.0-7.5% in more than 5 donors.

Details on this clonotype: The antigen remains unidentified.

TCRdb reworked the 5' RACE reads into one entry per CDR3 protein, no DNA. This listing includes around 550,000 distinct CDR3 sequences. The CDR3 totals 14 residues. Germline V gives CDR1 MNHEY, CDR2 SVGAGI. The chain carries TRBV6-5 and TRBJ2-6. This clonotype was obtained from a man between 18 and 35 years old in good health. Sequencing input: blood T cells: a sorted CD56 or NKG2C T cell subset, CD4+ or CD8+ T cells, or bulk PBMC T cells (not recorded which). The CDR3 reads CAGSLLTGANVLTF.